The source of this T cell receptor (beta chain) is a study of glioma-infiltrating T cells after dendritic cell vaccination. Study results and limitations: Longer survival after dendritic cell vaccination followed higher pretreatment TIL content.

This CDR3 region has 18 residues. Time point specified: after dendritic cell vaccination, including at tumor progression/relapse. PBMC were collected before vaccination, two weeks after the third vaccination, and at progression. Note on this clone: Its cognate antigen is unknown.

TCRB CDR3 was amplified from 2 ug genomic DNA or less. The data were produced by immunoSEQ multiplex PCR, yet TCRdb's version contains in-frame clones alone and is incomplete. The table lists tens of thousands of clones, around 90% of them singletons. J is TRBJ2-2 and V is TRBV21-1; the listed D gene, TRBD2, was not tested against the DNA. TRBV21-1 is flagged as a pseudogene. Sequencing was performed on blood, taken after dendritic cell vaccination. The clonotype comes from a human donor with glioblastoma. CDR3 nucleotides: TGTGCCAGCAGCAAAGGACGGGAAGCGTACTCGAACACCGGGGAGCTGTTTTTT. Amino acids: CASSKGREAYSNTGELFF.